This TCR beta chain was retrieved from a study of T cell changes during pregnancy in multiple sclerosis. Repertoires were generated with immunoSEQ multiplex PCR, while TCRdb's copy carries only in-frame clones and drops some. The sample contains 28,000 or so clones, 89% of which appear only once. Germline CDR1 SGHNT, CDR2 YYREEE (reference sequence). The germline V and J ends were trimmed by 3 bases and 3 bases, with 13 bases remaining between them. CDR3 length equals 14 residues. V and J are TRBV5-4 and TRBJ2-7; no definite D call. The sequence was obtained from a female donor with multiple sclerosis, enrolled in a pregnancy study. The material sequenced was CD4+ T cells from peripheral blood mononuclear cells, taken in the second trimester of pregnancy. For the CDR3, the DNA is TGTGCCAGCAGCTCGTCGGGTGAGTTCTACGAGCAGTACTTC. Its protein is CASSSSGEFYEQYF.